A selection of T cell receptor beta chains follows, all from one sample in a study of cytomegalovirus exposure and HLA in healthy donors. Measured with immunoSEQ multiplex PCR; TCRdb has only the in-frame clones, and not every one. The table lists 65,000 to 95,000 clones, about 78% of them singletons. Input material: PBMCs. These receptor sequences come from a male donor in good health and CMV-seropositive. Both conserved end residues are part of each CDR3. The D gene is left open where the match is weak. Only some rows state a clone size, as once, few, many or a class for expanded clones.

14	.	TRBV29-1	.	TRBJ1-1	TGCAGCGTTGAGAATCCACAGGGAAAGGCTGAAGCTTTCTTT	CSVENPQGKAEAFF
15	TRBD2	TRBV2	.	TRBJ2-5	TGTGCCAGCAGTGTAAGACTAGCGGGGGATGAGACCCAGTACTTC	CASSVRLAGDETQYF
14	TRBD1	TRBV6-5	.	TRBJ2-3	TGTGCCAGCAGTGGACAGGGGAGCACAGATACGCAGTATTTT	CASSGQGSTDTQYF
17	TRBD2	TRBV11-3	once	TRBJ2-3	TGTGCCAGCAGCAATGGCCTAGCGGGGGGCCGATCAGATACGCAGTATTTT	CASSNGLAGGRSDTQYF
16	.	TRBV9	.	TRBJ1-1	TGTGCCAGCAGCGTAGGGGGGGGGCAGGCCCAGCCTGAAGCTTTCTTT	CASSVGGGQAQPEAFF
14	TRBD1	TRBV28	.	TRBJ2-1	TGTGCCAGCAGTCCCGGGACAGGGGTCAATGAGCAGTTCTTC	CASSPGTGVNEQFF
15	TRBD1	TRBV28	.	TRBJ2-2	TGTGCCAGCAGGGCGAGACAGGGGAACACCGGGGAGCTGTTTTTT	CASRARQGNTGELFF
15	TRBD1	TRBV9	.	TRBJ1-2	TGTGCCAGCAGCGTAGGTCAGGGGGCTAACTATGGCTACACCTTC	CASSVGQGANYGYTF
17	.	TRBV7-6	.	TRBJ2-2	TGTGCCAGCAGCTCCCCCTCGGGGACACAGAACACCGGGGAGCTGTTTTTT	CASSSPSGTQNTGELFF
18	TRBD1	TRBV27	.	TRBJ1-6	TGTGCCAGCGGCTTAGACCCCGCGTGGGTAGGGGGCGGTTCACCCCTCCACTTT	CASGLDPAWVGGGSPLHF
15	.	TRBV14	.	TRBJ1-5	TGTGCCAGCAGCCCGGGGGGTCATAGCAATCAGCCCCAGCATTTT	CASSPGGHSNQPQHF
18	TRBD1	TRBV7-9	.	TRBJ1-6	TGTGCCAGCAGCTTAGGCCCAGGACAGGGGGCCTATAATTCACCCCTCCACTTT	CASSLGPGQGAYNSPLHF
15	.	TRBV7-2	.	TRBJ2-3	TGTGCCAGCAGCCGGACTCGACTGCACACAGATACGCAGTATTTT	CASSRTRLHTDTQYF
14	TRBD2	TRBV5-6	.	TRBJ2-7	TGTGCCAGCCGACTAGCGGGAAGCTCCTACGAGCAGTACTTC	CASRLAGSSYEQYF
12	.	TRBV28	.	TRBJ2-5	TGTGCCAGCAGTACAGTGAAAGAGACCCAGTACTTC	CASSTVKETQYF
16	TRBD1	TRBV7-8	.	TRBJ2-3	TGTGCCAGCAGCTTAGTGTCGGGACAGCGCACAGATACGCAGTATTTT	CASSLVSGQRTDTQYF
15	.	TRBV28	.	TRBJ2-7	TGTGCCAGCAGTTTTAGAAGGCTAGCGAGGTACGAGCAGTACTTC	CASSFRRLARYEQYF
15	.	TRBV11-1	.	TRBJ1-4	TGTGCCAGCAGCTTAAATGGGGGCAGCTATGAAAAACTGTTTTTT	CASSLNGGSYEKLFF
16	TRBD2	TRBV18	once	TRBJ2-7	TGTGCCAGCTCACCCAAAGCGGGAGCTCTGGCCTACGAGCAGTACTTC	CASSPKAGALAYEQYF